A selection of T cell receptor beta chains follows, all from one sample in a study of identical twins. MiXCR, applied by TCRdb to the 5' RACE reads, yields one record per CDR3 protein. The repertoire holds fewer than 900,000 distinct CDR3 sequences, with 20% to 25% as singletons. The same data also went into a second study, on T cells expressing NK-cell markers.

The sample consisted of PBMCs. The source of these receptors is a woman between 18 and 29 years old in good health. Each CDR3 is given without its conserved first and last residue.

J	V	CDR3
TRBJ2-1	TRBV7-2	ASSYTLGSNSYNEQF
TRBJ2-6	TRBV29-1	SVGTANTGANVLT
TRBJ2-5	TRBV20-1	SASGRWRQETQY
TRBJ2-3	TRBV20-1	SARPGTSGGTDTQY
TRBJ2-7	TRBV20-1	SADYRDRGDEQY
TRBJ2-2	TRBV6-5	AGGSGSGELF
TRBJ2-1	TRBV20-1	SARDPSVVAYNEQF
TRBJ1-1	TRBV5-6	ASSPWPGDTEAF
TRBJ2-7	TRBV7-2	ASSLQWPEQY
TRBJ1-5	TRBV5-6	ASSLGGHMDQPQH
TRBJ2-2	TRBV25-1	ASSPDRVTGELF
TRBJ2-7	TRBV10-3	AISGRGTEGYEQY
TRBJ2-7	TRBV20-1	SASSPGTISYEQY
TRBJ2-1	TRBV29-1	SVEADFGSSAEF
TRBJ2-1	TRBV20-1	SAGQGGHNEQF
TRBJ2-1	TRBV2	ASSEYGPRENNEQF
TRBJ1-5	TRBV7-2	ASSLVDGSNQPQH
TRBJ2-5	TRBV10-3	AISAERQETQY
TRBJ2-3	TRBV20-1	SARPNLGLAGNTDTQY
TRBJ1-3	TRBV20-1	SAFDRGGNTIY
TRBJ1-2	TRBV4-3	ASSQDFQGGYGYT
TRBJ2-2	TRBV6-1	ASSERTVGELF
TRBJ2-1	TRBV4-3	ASSPKALVYNEQF
TRBJ1-1	TRBV29-1	SVPRSAMNTEAF
TRBJ2-5	TRBV3-1	ASSHASGGARETQY
TRBJ2-7	TRBV10-1	ASSEYSYEQY
TRBJ2-2	TRBV5-1	ASSWDGGELF
TRBJ2-3	TRBV4-3	ASSQAQTDTQY
TRBJ2-6	TRBV12-3/TRBV12-4	ASTMGGPSRANVLT